The 25 T cell receptor beta chains below come from one sample, sequenced in a study of T and B cells in COVID-19 patients. Multiplex PCR with BIOMED2 TRB-A/B primer pools amplified TRB rearrangements. TCRdb re-derived calls from the multiplex PCR reads in MiXCR, one entry per CDR3 protein. Here the sample spans approximately 17,000 distinct CDR3 sequences, under 30% being singletons. From blood, 250-500 ng of genomic DNA served as TRB template. The sequenced material came from blood. The source of these receptors is a human donor who had recovered from COVID-19.

This clonotype has just a few counts. The V gene is TRBV6-5, the J gene TRBJ1-1; 7 nucleotides line up with TRBD1. The junction had 19 bases not matched to a gene; V was cut back by 5 bases and J by 10 bases. This CDR3 is built from 16 residues. Germline V gives CDR1 MNHEY, CDR2 SVGAGI. CDR3 nucleotides: TGTGCCAGCAGTCTTACTTACAGGGGCACTCAACTTGTAGCTTTCTTT. Translation: CASSLTYRGTQLVAFF.

This clonotype has a handful of counts. This rearrangement joins TRBV27 to TRBJ1-2; 8 nucleotides align to TRBD1. The CDR3 spans 13 residues. V was clipped by 3 bases and J by 5 bases; unmatched bases: 2. Germline CDR1 reads MNHEY; CDR2 reads SMNVEV (reference sequence). This CDR3 is CASSFNRGYGYTF. The CDR3 nucleotides are TGTGCCAGCAGTTTTAACAGGGGGTATGGCTACACCTTC.

This sequence joins TRBV18 and TRBJ1-1, with TRBD1 matching over 9 bases. V gave up 6 bases and J gave up 2 bases; unmatched junction bases: 4. The CDR3 spans 14 residues. The germline CDR1 and CDR2 sequences are KGHSH and LQKENI. Here the CDR3 DNA reads TGTGCCAGCTCCTGGGACAGGGATAACACTGAAGCTTTCTTT. It yields the protein CASSWDRDNTEAFF.

This clonotype was seen many times. V gene TRBV6-1 combines with J gene TRBJ2-7, with a tentative D call TRBD1 (5 bases). The V gene's germline CDR1 is MNHNS and CDR2 SASEGT. Trimming left V 10 bases short and J 3 bases short, with 7 bases between. This CDR3 region has 10 residues. CDR3 protein: CAIQDYEQYF. The CDR3 region has the DNA TGTGCCATACAGGACTACGAGCAGTACTTC.

This sequence joins TRBV7-2 and TRBJ1-4, with D possibly being TRBD1 (5 bases). The germline V gene has CDR1 SGHTA and CDR2 FQGNSA. V was shortened by 7 bases and J by 10 bases, with 16 bases between the two germline ends. The CDR3 consists of 13 residues. The CDR3 spells CASTQGGGGKLFF. As DNA, the CDR3 is TGTGCCAGCACCCAGGGCGGAGGAGGAAAACTGTTTTTT. The whole variable domain, remainder taken from reference TRBV7-2 and TRBJ1-4, is GAGVSQSPSNKVTEKGKDVELRCDPISGHTALYWYRQSLGQGLEFLIYFQGNSAPDKSGLPSDRFSAERTGGSVSTLTIQRTQQEDSAVYLCASTQGGGGKLFFGSGTQLSVL.

This clonotype appeared many times. This sequence joins TRBV27 and TRBJ2-7; 8 bases line up with TRBD1. The V segment lost 5 bases and the J segment 6 bases; nucleotides outside the gene matches: 9. CDR1 is MNHEY, CDR2 SMNVEV, per germline (reference sequence). The CDR3 consists of 14 residues. The CDR3 spells CASSPRDRITEQYF. In DNA, the CDR3 is TGTGCCAGCAGTCCCCGGGACAGGATAACCGAGCAGTACTTC.

This clonotype was found a few times. The rearrangement links TRBV5-1 to TRBJ2-7, with a tentative D call TRBD1 (6 bases). V lost 1 base and J lost 5, with 10 bases in between. Germline CDR1 reads SGHRS; CDR2 reads YFSETQ. CDR3 length equals 13 residues. CDR3 residues: CASSLPGADEQYF. CDR3 coding DNA: TGCGCCAGCAGCTTGCCAGGGGCCGACGAGCAGTACTTC. The complete variable domain, with remaining parts taken from reference TRBV5-1 and TRBJ2-7, reads KAGVTQTPRYLIKTRGQQVTLSCSPISGHRSVSWYQQTPGQGLQFLFEYFSETQRNKGNFPGRFSGRQFSNSRSEMNVSTLELGDSALYLCASSLPGADEQYFGPGTRLTVT.

On this clonotype itself: The junction and the germline gene differ at one end; a read error may be behind it. V gene TRBV5-4 combines with J gene TRBJ2-1, with 8 bases fitting TRBD1. There are 13 residues in the CDR3. Germline CDR1 SGHNT, CDR2 YYREEE (reference sequence). CDR3 DNA sequence: TGTGCCAGCAGCTTAGCGGACAGGGATGATCAGTTCTTC. This translates into CASSLADRDDQFF.

This clonotype was seen many times. The chain recombines TRBV15 with TRBJ2-3, with 14 bases identical to TRBD2. Looked up from germline, CDR1 is LNHNV and CDR2 is YYDKDF (reference sequence). Losses at the gene ends were 4 bases for V and 4 bases for J; bases not matched to a gene: 1. This CDR3 has 15 residues. CDR3 nucleotide sequence: TGTGCCACCAGCACGGGACTAGCGGGGGCAGATACGCAGTATTTT. Translating it yields CATSTGLAGADTQYF.

The chain combines TRBV10-3 with TRBJ2-5, with D unresolved. Per the germline V gene, CDR1 is ENHRY and CDR2 is SYGVKD. CDR3 length: 14 residues. V lost 4 bases and J 3 bases, leaving 12 bases between the germline ends. CDR3 region: CAISAQTLKETQYF. The CDR3 coding sequence is TGTGCCATCAGTGCCCAAACACTCAAAGAGACCCAGTACTTC.

This clonotype appeared many times. The chain joins TRBV29-1 to TRBJ1-3, with 8 positions matching TRBD1. The CDR3 covers 17 residues. The V gene end was trimmed by 6 bases and the J gene end by 0 bases; junction bases not matched to a gene: 13. Per the germline V gene, CDR1 is SQVTM and CDR2 is ANQGSEA. The CDR3 reads CSVRSGTGLLSGNTIYF. For the CDR3, the DNA is TGCAGCGTGAGATCCGGGACAGGCCTCCTCTCTGGAAACACCATATATTTT.

In this sample, this clonotype turned up many times. V is TRBV24-1 and J is TRBJ2-1; TRBD1 might be the D (6 bases). This CDR3 is built from 16 residues. Per germline, CDR1 KGHDR and CDR2 SFDVKD. Trimming took 0 bases from V and 9 from J, leaving 17 bases between them. CDR3 amino acids: CATSDLQGTPVTEQFF. CDR3 bases: TGTGCCACCAGTGATTTGCAAGGGACACCGGTGACTGAGCAGTTCTTC.

Only one count was recorded for this clonotype. The chain recombines TRBV20-1 with TRBJ2-7; TRBD2 agrees at 12 bases. CDR3 length equals 14 residues. V lost 4 bases, J lost 2 bases, and 3 bases stayed unmatched. Germline loops: CDR1 DFQATT, CDR2 SNEGSKA (reference sequence). The CDR3 protein is CSANLAGGTYEQYF. The CDR3 DNA reads TGCAGTGCTAACCTAGCGGGGGGGACCTACGAGCAGTACTTC.

This clonotype is medium-sized in the sample. The chain combines TRBV19 with TRBJ2-1; 8 nucleotides align to TRBD1. CDR1 LNHDA and CDR2 SQIVND come from the germline V gene (reference sequence). The length of the CDR3 is 16 residues. J lost 1 base, V lost 0 bases, and 2 bases had no gene match. The CDR3 bases are TGTGCCAGTAGTATAGATACAGGGGGATCCTACAATGAGCAGTTCTTC. As protein: CASSIDTGGSYNEQFF. Combining the CDR3 with reference TRBV19 and TRBJ2-1 gives the whole variable domain DGGITQSPKYLFRKEGQNVTLSCEQNLNHDAMYWYRQDPGQGLRLIYYSQIVNDFQKGDIAEGYSVSREKKESFPLTVTSAQKNPTAFYLCASSIDTGGSYNEQFFGPGTRLTVL.

This clonotype was found once. The rearrangement joins TRBV10-1 to TRBJ1-1, with unresolved D. Germline V CDR1 and CDR2: WNHNN, SYGVQD (reference sequence). This CDR3 is built from 13 residues. Trimming removed 7 bases from V and 0 bases from J, with 9 bases in between. The DNA of the CDR3 is TGCGCCAGCAAGGAATCATTGAACACTGAAGCTTTCTTT. It translates to CASKESLNTEAFF.

The rearrangement links TRBV29-1 to TRBJ2-1, with 9 bases matching TRBD1. The CDR3 length is 14 residues. The V and J ends lost 2 bases and 8 bases, in that order; junction bases with no gene match: 7. Germline values: CDR1 SQVTM, CDR2 ANQGSEA. Written as DNA, the CDR3 is TGCAGCGTTGAATCCGGGACAGGGAGGGATGAGCAGTTCTTC. It yields the protein CSVESGTGRDEQFF.

This clonotype appeared once. The J gene is TRBJ1-2, the V gene TRBV24-1, with D unresolved. The CDR3 has 14 amino acids. CDR1 KGHDR and CDR2 SFDVKD come from the germline V gene. V lost 3 bases and J 4 bases, leaving 11 bases between the germline ends. The CDR3 reads CATSDDVLGYGYTF. The CDR3 DNA is TGTGCCACCAGTGATGATGTCTTGGGCTATGGCTACACCTTC.

This clonotype appeared a few times. CDR3 sequence reads: CASRGADTQYF. The CDR3 nucleotides read TGTGCCAGCAGAGGGGCCGATACGCAGTATTTT. The chain recombines TRBV2 with TRBJ2-3, with D possibly being TRBD1 (5 bases). Trimming removed 6 bases at V and 6 bases at J, with 7 bases between. The CDR3 is made up of 11 amino acids. Looked up from germline, CDR1 is SNHLY and CDR2 is FYNNEI. Full variable domain (remainder filled in from reference TRBV2 and TRBJ2-3): EPEVTQTPSHQVTQMGQEVILRCVPISNHLYFYWYRQILGQKVEFLVSFYNNEISEKSEIFDDQFSVERPDGSNFTLKIRSTKLEDSAMYFCASRGADTQYFGPGTRLTVL.

The sample holds a few counts of this clonotype. The rearrangement joins TRBV7-9 to TRBJ2-3, with 7 bases lining up with TRBD2. Germline V gives CDR1 SEHNR, CDR2 FQNEAQ (reference sequence). There are 13 residues in the CDR3. V lost 5 bases to trimming and J lost 6 bases; unmatched junction nucleotides: 5. CDR3 residues: CASSQAGGDTQYF. The CDR3 bases are TGTGCCAGCAGCCAGGCCGGGGGGGATACGCAGTATTTT.

Only one count was recorded for this clonotype. The chain combines TRBV29-1 with TRBJ2-3, with 9 bases lining up with TRBD1. In germline, CDR1 is SQVTM, CDR2 ANQGSEA. This CDR3 comprises 13 residues. Unmatched junction bases numbered 6, after V lost 6 bases and J lost 5 bases. The CDR3 DNA is TGCAGCGTAAACAGGGGGCCAGGAGATACGCAGTATTTT. It translates to CSVNRGPGDTQYF.

The genes are TRBV6-1 and TRBJ2-5; 8 nucleotides line up with TRBD2. Germline V gene data show CDR1 as MNHNS and CDR2 as SASEGT. Germline trimming cut 1 base from V and 2 bases from J; bases unmatched to any gene: 3. This CDR3 contains 15 residues. CDR3 amino acids: CASSEGGTRQETQYF. In DNA form, the CDR3 reads TGTGCCAGCAGTGAAGGGGGGACTAGGCAAGAGACCCAGTACTTC.

There are many counts of this clonotype. J is TRBJ2-3 and V is TRBV11-1; TRBD2 is a possible D gene (6 bases). V dropped 0 bases and J dropped 3 bases, with 13 bases sitting between them. This CDR3 spans 16 amino acids. Germline V gene data show CDR1 as SGHAT and CDR2 as FQDESV (reference sequence). In DNA, the CDR3 is TGTGCCAGCAGCTTAGCTTGGGGGGTCCAGACAGATACGCAGTATTTT. It is translated as CASSLAWGVQTDTQYF.

This clonotype was detected a few times. The chain recombines TRBV19 with TRBJ1-1, with D possibly being TRBD1 (5 bases). V gave up 7 bases and J gave up 2 bases, with 14 bases separating them. Germline V CDR1 and CDR2: LNHDA, SQIVND (reference sequence). This CDR3 contains 14 residues. The CDR3 sequence is CASTVLGPNTEAFF. CDR3 nucleotides: TGTGCCAGTACAGTATTGGGACCAAACACTGAAGCTTTCTTT.

Sample share makes this clonotype medium-sized. The chain uses TRBV19 and TRBJ2-5; possible D gene TRBD2, 5 bases. Trimming pared 7 bases from V and 7 bases from J, leaving 10 bases between. CDR1 LNHDA and CDR2 SQIVND come from the germline V gene (reference sequence). This CDR3 is built from 11 residues. CDR3 nucleotides: TGTGCCAGTACAGAGGGCAGGACCCAGTACTTC. Translation gives CASTEGRTQYF.

The CDR3 bases are TGTGCCAGCAGTTACTCATCAACTAGCGGGGGGGCAACTGAGCAGTTCTTC. Amino acids: CASSYSSTSGGATEQFF. The rearrangement joins TRBV6-2 or TRBV6-3 to TRBJ2-1; 13 bases match TRBD2. Germline assignment: CDR1 MNHEY and CDR2 SVGEGT. V lost 0 bases, J lost 9 bases, and 8 bases stayed unmatched. The CDR3 covers 17 residues.